This T cell receptor (beta chain) was documented in a study of vaccination and CD4 T cells after COVID-19. The Oncomine TCR Beta short-read assay was what sequenced the DNA obtained from cultured CD4+ T cells. Each CDR3 protein is one row after TCRdb ran MiXCR on the PCR reads. The data show approximately 3,200 distinct CDR3 sequences, approximately 24% seen once. This clonotype was picked up many times. What it binds is not known. This CDR3 region has 15 residues. Looked up from germline, CDR1 is MDHEN and CDR2 is SYDVKM. V lost 4 bases, J lost 9 bases, and 16 bases lay in between. Specified treatment: approximately 9-day PBMC culture with coronavirus spike peptide pools or control peptides (ViraFEST assay).

The rearrangement joins TRBV28 to TRBJ1-6; TRBD1 is a possible D gene (6 bases). The origin of this receptor is a human donor who had recovered from COVID-19. The sample consisted of CD4+ T cells from blood, cultured in vitro, taken after SARS-CoV-2 vaccination. This chain's CDR3 is CASSSQDRDSSPLHF. CDR3 DNA sequence: TGTGCCAGCAGTTCGCAGGACAGAGATAGTTCACCCCTCCACTTT.